This T cell receptor (beta chain) is drawn from a study of T cells in severe cutaneous drug reactions. TCR subtype-specific primers in iRepertoire multiplex PCR prepared libraries for bulk and single-cell sequencing. Bulk TCR beta libraries came from multiplex PCR with V, D, J primers. TCRdb re-called the multiplex PCR reads and catalogs CDR3 proteins one per entry, DNA excluded. This sample carries about 21,000 distinct CDR3 sequences, with 6% to 8% going to the ten biggest clones. The patients sequenced had a carbamazepine-induced Stevens-Johnson syndrome or toxic epidermal necrolysis reaction. Sequenced: PBMCs. This TCR was sampled from a human donor with toxic epidermal necrolysis, a severe cutaneous drug reaction.

The CDR3: CASTHGGNQPQHF. The V gene is TRBV4-1, the J gene TRBJ1-5. The V gene's germline CDR1 is MGHRA and CDR2 YSYEKL. The CDR3 length is 13 residues.